The T cell receptor beta chain described here comes from a study of blood T cell repertoires in COVID-19. Profiling relied on immunoSEQ multiplex PCR, and the TCRdb table lists in-frame clones only, not all of them. The table records about 170,000 clones, roughly 70% of them present only once. This sequence was found in a woman at least 80 years old with acute or convalescent COVID-19. The sample taken for sequencing was peripheral blood.

CDR3 nucleotides: TGTGCCAGCAGTAAGGGGTGGAATTCACCCCTCCACTTT. Protein sequence: CASSKGWNSPLHF. The chain is built from TRBV27 and TRBJ1-6, with D possibly TRBD1 on 5 matching bases. The CDR3 totals 13 residues. Deletions cut 5 bases from V and 7 bases from J, with 9 bases between. The germline V gene has CDR1 MNHEY and CDR2 SMNVEV (reference sequence).